This T cell receptor beta chain was captured in a study of blood T cell repertoires in COVID-19 (dated by TCRdb to 2019 to 2021). Regarding the complete study: Samples from collaborators originated in the United States, Italy and Spain and spanned both the acute and convalescent phases of COVID-19. Subjects who had been exposed to COVID-19, were actively infected with it, or had recovered from it provided the deeply sampled blood TCRbeta repertoires that made up the dataset. The repertoires were released in a freely available public database meant as a resource for research on the immune response to SARS-CoV-2. The prospective study material was composed of cDNA or gDNA derived from T cells, B-cell-depleted T cells, or PBMCs. A de-identified subject ID, COVID-19 status, age in years and sex were almost always included in the sample metadata. Where available, HLA class I and class II types were obtained from metadata supplied by the sample provider rather than from assay-based typing. The samples were drawn from the first 160 participants of the ongoing ImmuneRACE study and from over a thousand subjects provided by 6 global collaborators. Broad study findings and their caveats: The amount of clinical and demographic metadata varied by source and participant and was provided uncurated.

Whole blood was collected in K2EDTA tubes by collaborating institutions according to the institutions' own protocols. For TCRbeta analysis, collaborators shipped samples in one of three forms: frozen whole blood, isolated PBMCs, or DNA extracted from either of those sample types. The immunoSEQ Assay, a bias-controlled multiplex PCR, was used to amplify TCRbeta CDR3 regions from genomic DNA. In the authors' own workflow: The number of nucleated cells in each sample was estimated from the amplification of reference gene primers within the assay. Sequence reads were collapsed and filtered to measure the absolute abundance of every unique TCRbeta CDR3 rearrangement. For each sample, productive Simpson clonality was calculated as the square root of Simpson's diversity index over productive rearrangements. Not all clones reach the TCRdb copy of this immuneACCESS table, which keeps in-frame sequences only. Checked studies attribute under half of the gap to unresolved V genes and leave the rest unexplained. The V and J calls and the clone size are those of that table, but D and trimming were determined from the DNA. The sample yields 70,000 to 95,000 clones; more than 75% were counted once. In total, the top ten clones hold around a fifth of the sample.

CDR1 and CDR2, per the germline V gene, are SGHTA and FQGTGA. From cysteine to phenylalanine, the CDR3 is 13 amino acids long. The retained sequence is limited to the CDR3, 39 bases, with the frame set at the first base. V is shortened by 5 bases, J by 6 bases, and the region joining them spans 8 bases. Worth noting for this clone: Its antigen is currently not known. The sample holds no much larger clone one base away, and base qualities are not on file.

The sample taken for sequencing was peripheral blood. The receptor was isolated from a human donor in a cohort sampled during active COVID-19. The chain uses TRBV7-3 and TRBJ1-6; confidence is insufficient to name the D gene. At the DNA level, the sequence is TGTGCCAGCAGCCCGCAGGTTAATTCACCCCTCCACTTT. This gives the protein CASSPQVNSPLHF.